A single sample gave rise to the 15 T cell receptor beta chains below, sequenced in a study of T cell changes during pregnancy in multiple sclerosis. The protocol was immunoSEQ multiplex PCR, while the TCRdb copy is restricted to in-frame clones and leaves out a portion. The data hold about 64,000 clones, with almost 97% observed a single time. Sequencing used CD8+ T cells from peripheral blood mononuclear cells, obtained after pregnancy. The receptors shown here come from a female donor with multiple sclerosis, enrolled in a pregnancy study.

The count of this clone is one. The CDR3 reads CASRTSGTNNEQFF. As DNA, the CDR3 is TGTGCCAGTAGGACTAGCGGGACGAACAATGAGCAGTTCTTC. V and J are TRBV19 and TRBJ2-1, with 11 nucleotides matching TRBD2. The V gene end was trimmed by 6 bases and the J gene end by 5 bases; junction bases not matched to a gene: 3. Germline V lookup: CDR1 LNHDA, CDR2 SQIVND (reference sequence). CDR3 size: 14 residues.

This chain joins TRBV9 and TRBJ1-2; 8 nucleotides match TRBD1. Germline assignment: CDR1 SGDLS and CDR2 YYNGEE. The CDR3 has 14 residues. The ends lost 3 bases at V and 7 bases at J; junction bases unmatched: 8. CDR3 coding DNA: TGTGCCAGCAGCGGCAGGGGGCAAAGTGGTGGCTACACCTTC. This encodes CASSGRGQSGGYTF.

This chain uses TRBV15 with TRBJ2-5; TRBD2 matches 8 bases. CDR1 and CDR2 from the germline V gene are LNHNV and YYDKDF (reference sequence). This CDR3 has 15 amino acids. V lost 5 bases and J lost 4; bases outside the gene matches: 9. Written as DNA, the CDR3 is TGTGCCACCAGCGCCCGGACTAGCTGGGGAGAGACCCAGTACTTC. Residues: CATSARTSWGETQYF.

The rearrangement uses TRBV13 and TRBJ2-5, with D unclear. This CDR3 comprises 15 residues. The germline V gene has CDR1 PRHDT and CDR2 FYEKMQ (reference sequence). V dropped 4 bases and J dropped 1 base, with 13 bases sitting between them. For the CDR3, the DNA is TGTGCCAGCAGCTCCCTTGGCCTTCCCCAAGAGACCCAGTACTTC. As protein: CASSSLGLPQETQYF.

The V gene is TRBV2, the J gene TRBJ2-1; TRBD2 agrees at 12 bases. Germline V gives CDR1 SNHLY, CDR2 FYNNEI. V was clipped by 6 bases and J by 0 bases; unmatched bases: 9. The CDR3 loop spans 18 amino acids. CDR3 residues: CASRRLAGESHSYNEQFF. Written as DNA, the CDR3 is TGTGCCAGCAGGAGACTAGCGGGAGAATCGCACTCCTACAATGAGCAGTTCTTC.

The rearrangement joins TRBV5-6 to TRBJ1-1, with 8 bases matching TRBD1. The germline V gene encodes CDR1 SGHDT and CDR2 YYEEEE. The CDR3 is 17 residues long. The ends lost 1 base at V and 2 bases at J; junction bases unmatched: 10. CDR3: CASSLPGTGPGNTEAFF. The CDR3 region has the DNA TGTGCCAGCAGCTTGCCCGGGACAGGCCCCGGCAACACTGAAGCTTTCTTT.

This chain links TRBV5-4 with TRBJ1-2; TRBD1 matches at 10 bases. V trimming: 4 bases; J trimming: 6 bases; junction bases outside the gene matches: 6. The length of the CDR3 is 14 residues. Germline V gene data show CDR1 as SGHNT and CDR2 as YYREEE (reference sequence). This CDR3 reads CASSPGQGTHGYTF. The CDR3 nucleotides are TGTGCCAGCAGCCCGGGACAGGGGACCCATGGCTACACCTTC.

The DNA for the CDR3 is TGCAGCGTTGAGCTAGCGGGAACGCAGTACTTC. This translates into CSVELAGTQYF. The V and J genes are TRBV29-1 and TRBJ2-7; TRBD2 aligns across 9 bases. The germline CDR1 and CDR2 sequences are SQVTM and ANQGSEA. V shed 3 bases, J shed 9 bases, and the junction held 3 bases outside the gene matches. The CDR3 consists of 11 residues.

The CDR3 nucleotides are TGTGCCAGTATTCCCGGGACACGAGGAGGAAACACCATATATTTT. Translated, it gives CASIPGTRGGNTIYF. This chain joins TRBV19 and TRBJ1-3, with a tentative D call TRBD1 (6 bases). CDR1 is LNHDA and CDR2 is SQIVND in the germline V gene (reference sequence). The CDR3 sequence is 15 residues long. Trimming removed 7 bases from V and 4 bases from J, with 17 bases in between.

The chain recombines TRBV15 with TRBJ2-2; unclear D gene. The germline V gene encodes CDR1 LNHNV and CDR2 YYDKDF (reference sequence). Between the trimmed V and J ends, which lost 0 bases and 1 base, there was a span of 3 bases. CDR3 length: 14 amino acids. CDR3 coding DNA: TGTGCCACCAGCAGAGATAGGAACACCGGGGAGCTGTTTTTT. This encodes CATSRDRNTGELFF. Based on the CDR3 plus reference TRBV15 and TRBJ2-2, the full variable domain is DAMVIQNPRYQVTQFGKPVTLSCSQTLNHNVMYWYQQKSSQAPKLLFHYYDKDFNNEADTPDNFQSRRPNTSFCFLDIRSPGLGDTAMYLCATSRDRNTGELFFGEGSRLTVL.

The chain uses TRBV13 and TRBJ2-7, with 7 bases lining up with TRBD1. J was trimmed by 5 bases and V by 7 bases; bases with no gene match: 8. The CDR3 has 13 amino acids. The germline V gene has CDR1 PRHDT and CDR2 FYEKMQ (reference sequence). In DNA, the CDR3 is TGTGCCAGCACCAGGGACAGCATGGACGAGCAGTACTTC. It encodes CASTRDSMDEQYF.

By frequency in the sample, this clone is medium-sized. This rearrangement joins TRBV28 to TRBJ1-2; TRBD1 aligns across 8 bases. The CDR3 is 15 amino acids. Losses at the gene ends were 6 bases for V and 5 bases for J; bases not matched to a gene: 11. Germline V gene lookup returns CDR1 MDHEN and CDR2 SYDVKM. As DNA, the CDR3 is TGTGCCAGCAGGGACAGGGAAGGGGGGGGGTATGGCTACACCTTC. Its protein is CASRDREGGGYGYTF.

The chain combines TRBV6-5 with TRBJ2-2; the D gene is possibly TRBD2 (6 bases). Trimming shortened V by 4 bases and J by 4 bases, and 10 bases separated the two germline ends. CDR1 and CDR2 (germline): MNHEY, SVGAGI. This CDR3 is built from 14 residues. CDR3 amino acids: CASSFGTFTGELFF. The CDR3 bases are TGTGCCAGCAGTTTCGGGACTTTCACCGGGGAGCTGTTTTTT.

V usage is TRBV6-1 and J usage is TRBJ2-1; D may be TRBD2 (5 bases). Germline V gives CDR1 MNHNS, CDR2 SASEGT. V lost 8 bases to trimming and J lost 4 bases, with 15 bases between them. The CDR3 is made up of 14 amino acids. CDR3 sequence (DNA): TGTGCCAGCGGGGAAAAGACGGGATACAATGAGCAGTTCTTC. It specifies CASGEKTGYNEQFF.

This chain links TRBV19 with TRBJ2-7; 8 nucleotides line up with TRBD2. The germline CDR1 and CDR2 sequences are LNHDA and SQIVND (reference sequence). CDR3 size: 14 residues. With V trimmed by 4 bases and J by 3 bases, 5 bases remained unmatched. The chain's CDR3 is CASSTSGGYYEQYF. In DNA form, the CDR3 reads TGTGCCAGTAGTACCTCGGGAGGGTACTACGAGCAGTACTTC. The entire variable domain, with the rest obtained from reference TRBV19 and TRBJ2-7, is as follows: DGGITQSPKYLFRKEGQNVTLSCEQNLNHDAMYWYRQDPGQGLRLIYYSQIVNDFQKGDIAEGYSVSREKKESFPLTVTSAQKNPTAFYLCASSTSGGYYEQYFGPGTRLTVT.